This T cell receptor (beta chain) was sequenced in a study of blood T cell repertoires in COVID-19. Study-level background: From the United States, Italy and Spain came samples of acute and convalescent COVID-19. From T cells, B-cell-depleted T cells, or PBMCs came the material, which was cDNA or gDNA.

As originally analysed: Scientists estimated how many nucleated cells there were by amplifying reference gene primers. The method was immunoSEQ multiplex PCR; TCRdb's version includes in-frame clones alone and lacks a portion of them. That table supplies the V and J calls and clone size; D and trimming were determined from the DNA. The sample yields about 230,000 clones, more than 65% seen once. This receptor was taken from a woman of 80 years or more with acute or convalescent COVID-19. Material: peripheral blood.

The CDR3 sequence: CASSQDPADRVYSPLHF. DNA of the CDR3: TGCGCCAGCAGCCAAGACCCTGCCGACAGGGTTTACTCACCCCTCCACTTT. This chain uses TRBV4-1 with TRBJ1-6; 7 positions agree with TRBD1. Germline V gives CDR1 MGHRA, CDR2 YSYEKL. The J segment lost 10 bases and the V segment lost 0 bases, leaving 12 bases of the junction unmatched. The CDR3 is made up of 17 amino acids.